These 11 T cell receptor beta chains came from one sample sequenced in a study of cytomegalovirus exposure and HLA in healthy donors (dated by TCRdb to between 2016 and 2019). Receptor amplification or capture employed the immunoSEQ multiplex PCR assay. A mixture of 60 forward primers for TCR Vbeta segments and 13 reverse primers for TCR Jbeta segments was used in the multiplex PCR. Held by TCRdb, this immuneACCESS table contains in-frame sequences only and omits some clones. Under half of the omission traces to an unresolved V gene where checked; the cause of the rest is unknown. The sample table records about 120,000 clones; roughly 9% of these occur just once. The ten largest clones add up to 5% to 6.5% of the sample. Sample: PBMCs. These receptors originate from a woman in her thirties or forties in good health and CMV-seropositive.

In this sample, this clone turned up a few times. V and J are TRBV27 and TRBJ1-1; possible D gene TRBD1, 6 bases. This CDR3 has 15 residues. CDR1 is MNHEY, CDR2 SMNVEV, per germline (reference sequence). Trimming pared 4 bases from V and 4 bases from J, leaving 16 bases between. CDR3 protein: CASSYRTAQGTEAFF. The CDR3 DNA follows: TGTGCCAGCAGTTACCGGACAGCCCAGGGCACTGAAGCTTTCTTT.

In this sample, this clone turned up a few times. The chain employs TRBV7-6 and TRBJ1-1; 8 bases align to TRBD1. From germline, CDR1 is SGHVS and CDR2 FNYEAQ. J was trimmed by 7 bases and V by 1 base; bases with no gene match: 8. The length of the CDR3 is 15 residues. The CDR3 here is CASSLVGRGQDEAFF. In nucleotides, the CDR3 is TGTGCCAGCAGCTTAGTGGGCAGGGGGCAGGATGAAGCTTTCTTT.

This clone was counted only a few times. The V call is TRBV20-1, the J call TRBJ1-1; D is unresolved. CDR3 length equals 11 residues. V gave up 6 bases and J gave up 1 base, with 6 bases separating them. Germline V gives CDR1 DFQATT, CDR2 SNEGSKA (reference sequence). CDR3 in DNA: TGCAGTGCCCGGAGGAACACTGAAGCTTTCTTT. This translates into CSARRNTEAFF.

The chain combines TRBV11-2 with TRBJ1-1; 10 bases are a match to TRBD1. This CDR3 is 13 amino acids long. Germline loops: CDR1 SGHAT, CDR2 FQNNGV. Germline trimming cut 0 bases from V and 8 bases from J; bases unmatched to any gene: 0. CDR3 nucleotide sequence: TGTGCCAGCAGCTTAGAGGGACAGGGGGAAGCTTTCTTT. It is translated as CASSLEGQGEAFF.

This clone was seen a handful of times. CDR3: CASSFGSGGLGEQYF. The CDR3 DNA reads as TGCGCCAGCAGCTTCGGTAGCGGGGGGCTCGGCGAGCAGTACTTC. The chain uses TRBV5-1 and TRBJ2-7; 10 positions agree with TRBD2. Germline loops: CDR1 SGHRS, CDR2 YFSETQ. CDR3 size: 15 residues. V trimming: 2 bases; J trimming: 6 bases; junction bases outside the gene matches: 8.

The chain employs TRBV28 and TRBJ1-4; D is unclear. CDR1 and CDR2 (germline): MDHEN, SYDVKM. This CDR3 has 12 residues. V was cut by 3 bases and J by 8 bases, with 7 bases left in between. The CDR3 sequence is CASSLGGEKLFF. The CDR3, as DNA: TGTGCCAGCAGTTTGGGCGGGGAAAAACTGTTTTTT.

This clone turned up a few times. The chain has TRBV2 and TRBJ2-1, with 7 positions matching TRBD2. Germline CDR1 is SNHLY and CDR2 is FYNNEI. The J segment lost 3 bases and the V segment lost 3 bases, leaving 2 bases of the junction unmatched. The CDR3 sequence is 14 residues long. The CDR3 is CASSDERGYNEQFF. In DNA, the CDR3 is TGTGCCAGCAGTGACGAGCGGGGCTACAATGAGCAGTTCTTC.

This clone has just a few counts. The chain recombines TRBV10-3 with TRBJ2-1; 16 nucleotides match TRBD2. CDR1 and CDR2 from the germline V gene are ENHRY and SYGVKD. The CDR3 spans 15 residues. The V segment lost 6 bases and the J segment 7 bases; nucleotides outside the gene matches: 3. The CDR3 DNA reads as TGTGCCATCAGGACGGGACTAGCGGGGGGGAATGAGCAGTTCTTC. Translated, it gives CAIRTGLAGGNEQFF.

The sample holds a few counts of this clone. V gene TRBV5-6 combines with J gene TRBJ1-2; D call uncertain. The CDR3 has 15 residues. V was clipped by 1 base and J by 5 bases, with 15 bases between them. Germline values: CDR1 SGHDT, CDR2 YYEEEE. For the CDR3, the DNA is TGTGCCAGCAGCTTGTTTGGCAACGAGGCTTATGGCTACACCTTC. This gives the protein CASSLFGNEAYGYTF.

This clone has more than one count but fewer than ten. This chain links TRBV13 with TRBJ1-1; the D gene is possibly TRBD1 (5 bases). Trimming shortened V by 6 bases and J by 2 bases, and 19 bases separated the two germline ends. The CDR3 consists of 16 residues. Germline CDR1 PRHDT, CDR2 FYEKMQ (reference sequence). CDR3 in amino acids: CASRIRAGLRNTEAFF. The DNA for the CDR3 is TGTGCCAGCAGAATTAGGGCAGGGCTAAGAAACACTGAAGCTTTCTTT.

A few counts support this clone. This sequence joins TRBV6-1 and TRBJ2-7; D might be TRBD1 (6 bases). Germline-derived CDR1 and CDR2 are MNHNS and SASEGT. The V gene lost 6 bases and the J gene lost 3 bases, with 9 bases spanning the gap. The CDR3 is 12 residues long. CDR3 nucleotides: TGTGCCAGCAGGGGGGACAACTACGAGCAGTACTTC. Residues: CASRGDNYEQYF.